This T cell receptor (beta chain) was recovered during a study of CD8+ T cells in alopecia areata. In about 5 patients, CD4+ T cells were split by CD25+CD127- sorting. It was from alopecia areata patients that lesional scalp punch biopsies and peripheral blood were collected. Using a FACSAria, the CD4+ and CD8+ T cells were sorted from the PBMCs. Trimming pared 6 bases from V and 7 bases from J, leaving 16 bases between. Germline V gives CDR1 MNHEY, CDR2 SMNVEV (reference sequence). The CDR3 extends over 14 amino acids. A word on this clone: No antigen is known for it.

Overall study results and limits: Alphabeta T cells residing in normal skin are also sequenced in scalp samples. Across lesional scalp, and particularly alopecia totalis/universalis, clonality surpassed that of normal scalp.

Investigators isolated RNA and reverse transcribed it into cDNA to act as the sequencing template. Only in-frame clones appear in the TCRdb table, and some are missing; sequencing was by immunoSEQ multiplex PCR. The sample shows about 37,000 clones, approximately 54% of them seen only once. This receptor was taken from a human donor with alopecia areata. The sample comprised CD4+ Tregs sorted from blood. The J gene is TRBJ2-1, the V gene TRBV27, with a possible D match to TRBD1 (6 bases). DNA for the CDR3: TGTGCCAGCAGCCGAGGGACAAGGTTGAATGAGCAGTTCTTC. It yields the protein CASSRGTRLNEQFF.